This T cell receptor beta chain was recovered during a study of blood T cell repertoires in COVID-19. The wider study: From the United States, Italy and Spain came samples of acute and convalescent COVID-19. PBMCs, B-cell-depleted T cells, or T cells were the source of the cDNA or gDNA that made up the material.

Study processing details: How many nucleated cells were present was estimated from reference gene primer amplification. Clones were read by immunoSEQ multiplex PCR, and TCRdb kept only the in-frame ones, dropping some. V and J calls plus clone size are reproduced from that table; the DNA served to infer D and trimming. The sample holds 200,000 to 250,000 clones, approximately 90% seen once. Germline V gives CDR1 SQVTM, CDR2 ANQGSEA. The CDR3 totals 16 residues. J gave up 5 bases and V 3 bases, and 10 bases lay outside the gene matches. The specimen was peripheral blood. The genes are TRBV29-1 and TRBJ2-2; 9 bases are shared with TRBD1. This receptor was obtained from a man between 60 and 75 years old with COVID-19, enrolled during active disease. CDR3 sequence: CSVEKRTGERTGELFF. The CDR3 DNA sequence: TGCAGCGTTGAGAAGAGGACAGGGGAACGAACCGGGGAGCTGTTTTTT.